This TCR beta chain was captured in a study of radiotherapy plus CTLA-4 blockade in lung cancer. Turning to the study itself: Patients showed objective responses in 15% to 20% of cases, and disease control was achieved by under 40%.

Ipilimumab CTLA-4 blockade and focal radiation were given to patients with chemo-refractory metastatic non-small-cell lung cancer. Study observations and caveats: Blood TCR clones of tumor origin expanded after radiotherapy plus ipilimumab. Early blood T cell clone dynamics, with interferon-beta, were reported to best predict response.

The length of the CDR3 is 12 residues. V lost 7 bases and J lost 9, with 13 bases in between. CDR1 is SNHLY, CDR2 FYNNEI, per germline. Comment on this clone: Its antigen is not identified.

The table came from immunoSEQ multiplex PCR; TCRdb's copy has only in-frame clones and leaves some out. Of some 94,000 clones listed, roughly 80% are singletons. V and J are TRBV2 and TRBJ2-1; D not certain. The source was peripheral blood, collected from a patient treated with radiotherapy plus ipilimumab. The sequence was obtained from a human donor with non-small cell lung cancer that progressed on radiotherapy plus ipilimumab. The CDR3 sequence is CASTYLEVEQFF. In nucleotides, the CDR3 is TGTGCCAGCACCTACCTAGAAGTTGAGCAGTTCTTC.